A selection of T cell receptor beta chains follows, all from one sample in a study of OX40 agonist ivuxolimab in advanced cancers. The protocol was immunoSEQ multiplex PCR, while the TCRdb copy is restricted to in-frame clones and leaves out a portion. The sample lists tens of thousands of clones, over 90% occurring once. Sequences were derived from CD4+ or CD8+ T cells sorted from blood, sampled in a trial of the OX40 agonist ivuxolimab. Source of these receptors: an adult with an advanced solid tumor such as melanoma, head and neck, liver or kidney cancer. Both conserved end residues are part of each CDR3. Each record gives: J gene, D gene, V gene, clone size, CDR3 DNA, CDR3 protein. D genes are given only for firm matches. A row's size may be missing; if present it is once, few, many or a size class.

j_call: TRBJ2-3
d_call: TRBD2
v_call: TRBV4-2
clone_size: NA
cdr3_nt: TGTGCCAGCAGCCAAGATAAACTAGCGGGAGAAACAGATACGCAGTATTTT
cdr3_aa: CASSQDKLAGETDTQYF

j_call: TRBJ1-1
d_call: NA
v_call: TRBV2
clone_size: NA
cdr3_nt: TGTGCCAGCAGGGAAGAAGGGGAATCTGAAGCTTTCTTT
cdr3_aa: CASREEGESEAFF

j_call: TRBJ2-3
d_call: NA
v_call: TRBV2
clone_size: NA
cdr3_nt: TGTGCCAGCAGCGATCGGCCCGGAGGGCAGTATTTT
cdr3_aa: CASSDRPGGQYF

j_call: TRBJ2-7
d_call: NA
v_call: TRBV11-2
clone_size: NA
cdr3_nt: TGTGCCAGCAGCTTAGCCCAGGGGTGGTACGAGCAGTACTTC
cdr3_aa: CASSLAQGWYEQYF

j_call: TRBJ2-2
d_call: TRBD2
v_call: TRBV5-1
clone_size: once
cdr3_nt: TGCGCCAGCAGCGGCCTAGCGGGAGGTCCCGGGGAGCTGTTTTTT
cdr3_aa: CASSGLAGGPGELFF

j_call: TRBJ2-3
d_call: TRBD2
v_call: TRBV27
clone_size: once
cdr3_nt: TGTGCCAGCAGTTTAATGGGACTAGCGGCCTCTAGCACAGATACGCAGTATTTT
cdr3_aa: CASSLMGLAASSTDTQYF

j_call: TRBJ1-4
d_call: NA
v_call: TRBV7-2
clone_size: NA
cdr3_nt: TGTGCCAGCAGCTTAAGAGGGGCTCGTGAAAAACTGTTTTTT
cdr3_aa: CASSLRGAREKLFF

j_call: TRBJ2-1
d_call: NA
v_call: TRBV18
clone_size: NA
cdr3_nt: TGTGCCAGCTCACCGTCTAGCAACTACAATGAGCAGTTCTTC
cdr3_aa: CASSPSSNYNEQFF

j_call: TRBJ2-1
d_call: TRBD1
v_call: TRBV7-7
clone_size: NA
cdr3_nt: TGTGCTAGCAGCTCATCCCGGACAGGGTTCAATGAGCAGTTCTTC
cdr3_aa: CASSSSRTGFNEQFF

j_call: TRBJ2-1
d_call: NA
v_call: TRBV13
clone_size: NA
cdr3_nt: TGTGCCAGCAGCTTACTGCATAGCTCCTACAATGAGCAGTTCTTC
cdr3_aa: CASSLLHSSYNEQFF

j_call: TRBJ2-7
d_call: NA
v_call: TRBV7-2
clone_size: NA
cdr3_nt: TGTGCCAGCAGCGGGCTGAATTTGGTTCACGAGCAGTACTTC
cdr3_aa: CASSGLNLVHEQYF

j_call: TRBJ1-4
d_call: TRBD1
v_call: TRBV10-1
clone_size: few
cdr3_nt: TGCGCCAGCAGGACAGGGATGATTGAAAAACTGTTTTTT
cdr3_aa: CASRTGMIEKLFF

j_call: TRBJ2-7
d_call: TRBD1
v_call: TRBV27
clone_size: NA
cdr3_nt: TGTGCCAGCAGCACCCCGGGGACAGGTTCCTACGAGCAGTACTTC
cdr3_aa: CASSTPGTGSYEQYF

j_call: TRBJ2-3
d_call: TRBD2
v_call: TRBV7-2
clone_size: NA
cdr3_nt: TGTGCCAGCAGCTTAGGGCCTAGCGGAGGCACAGATACGCAGTATTTT
cdr3_aa: CASSLGPSGGTDTQYF

j_call: TRBJ2-3
d_call: NA
v_call: TRBV5-1
clone_size: NA
cdr3_nt: TGCGCCAGCAGTCCGGGGGCAGTCACAGATACGCAGTATTTT
cdr3_aa: CASSPGAVTDTQYF

j_call: TRBJ2-7
d_call: NA
v_call: TRBV5-1
clone_size: NA
cdr3_nt: TGCGCCAGCTGCGTCCCGGGGGGCGGGAACTACGAGCAGTACTTC
cdr3_aa: CASCVPGGGNYEQYF

j_call: TRBJ1-5
d_call: NA
v_call: TRBV27
clone_size: NA
cdr3_nt: TGTGCCAGCAGTTTAACAGGCCCTAGCAATCAGCCCCAGCATTTT
cdr3_aa: CASSLTGPSNQPQHF

j_call: TRBJ1-5
d_call: NA
v_call: TRBV7-9
clone_size: NA
cdr3_nt: TGTGCCAGCAGCCACGATGGAAGGCCCAATCAGCCCCAGCATTTT
cdr3_aa: CASSHDGRPNQPQHF

j_call: TRBJ2-5
d_call: NA
v_call: TRBV7-2
clone_size: NA
cdr3_nt: TGTGCCAGCAGCGGGGGGCCTGGGCAAGCTGCCACAGAGACCCAGTACTTC
cdr3_aa: CASSGGPGQAATETQYF

j_call: TRBJ2-2
d_call: NA
v_call: TRBV30
clone_size: once
cdr3_nt: TGTGCCTGGGCCCCCGGGGGATACACCGGGGAGCTGTTTTTT
cdr3_aa: CAWAPGGYTGELFF

j_call: TRBJ1-2
d_call: TRBD1
v_call: TRBV6-5
clone_size: NA
cdr3_nt: TGTGCCAGCAGTTACCGCCGGGACAGGATAAATGGCTACACCTTC
cdr3_aa: CASSYRRDRINGYTF

j_call: TRBJ2-3
d_call: NA
v_call: TRBV11-2
clone_size: NA
cdr3_nt: TGTGCCAGCAGCTTAGCCAGGGAGGATACGCAGTATTTT
cdr3_aa: CASSLAREDTQYF

j_call: TRBJ2-5
d_call: NA
v_call: TRBV5-5
clone_size: NA
cdr3_nt: TGTGCCAGCAGCTTGCCTGGGGCAGAGACCCAGTACTTC
cdr3_aa: CASSLPGAETQYF

j_call: TRBJ2-5
d_call: TRBD2
v_call: TRBV5-1
clone_size: NA
cdr3_nt: TGCGCCTCTGCCCCCACTAGCGGAAATAGGGTAGAGACCCAGTACTTC
cdr3_aa: CASAPTSGNRVETQYF

j_call: TRBJ2-1
d_call: NA
v_call: TRBV18
clone_size: NA
cdr3_nt: TGTGCCAGCTCCATCGCATCGGGTAAGAGCAATGAGCAGTTCTTC
cdr3_aa: CASSIASGKSNEQFF

j_call: TRBJ1-2
d_call: TRBD1
v_call: TRBV5-1
clone_size: NA
cdr3_nt: TGCGCCAGCAGCTGGACAGGGACCTCATATGGCTACACCTTC
cdr3_aa: CASSWTGTSYGYTF

j_call: TRBJ2-3
d_call: NA
v_call: TRBV6-6
clone_size: NA
cdr3_nt: TGTGCCACCTGGAGGTTCCAGCTAGATACGCAGTATTTT
cdr3_aa: CATWRFQLDTQYF

j_call: TRBJ1-3
d_call: TRBD1
v_call: TRBV7-2
clone_size: NA
cdr3_nt: TGTGCCAGCAGCTTACGGACAGGGTCCGGAAACACCATATATTTT
cdr3_aa: CASSLRTGSGNTIYF

j_call: TRBJ1-1
d_call: TRBD1
v_call: TRBV5-1
clone_size: NA
cdr3_nt: TGCGCCAGCAGCTTGCAGGGGGCGACTCCTGAAGCTTTCTTT
cdr3_aa: CASSLQGATPEAFF

j_call: TRBJ1-4
d_call: NA
v_call: TRBV18
clone_size: NA
cdr3_nt: TGTGCCAGCTCCCCAGTCGCAACTAATGAAAAACTGTTTTTT
cdr3_aa: CASSPVATNEKLFF

j_call: TRBJ1-1
d_call: NA
v_call: TRBV28
clone_size: NA
cdr3_nt: TGTGCCAGCAGTCCGAGAGGACAGCTGATGAACACTGAAGCTTTCTTT
cdr3_aa: CASSPRGQLMNTEAFF

j_call: TRBJ2-1
d_call: NA
v_call: TRBV6-6
clone_size: NA
cdr3_nt: TGTGCCAGCACCCACGAGGAGGGGCGGTACAATGAGCAGTTCTTC
cdr3_aa: CASTHEEGRYNEQFF

j_call: TRBJ2-5
d_call: NA
v_call: TRBV6-5
clone_size: few
cdr3_nt: TGTGCCAGCAGTTCCGGAAAAAAGACCCAGTACTTC
cdr3_aa: CASSSGKKTQYF

j_call: TRBJ1-3
d_call: NA
v_call: TRBV6-5
clone_size: NA
cdr3_nt: TGTGCCAGCAGTTTCGCAGGGGTAGGAAACACCATATATTTT
cdr3_aa: CASSFAGVGNTIYF

j_call: TRBJ2-2
d_call: NA
v_call: TRBV2
clone_size: NA
cdr3_nt: TGTGCCAGCAGTGATCGGGGCGCCGGGGAGCTGTTTTTT
cdr3_aa: CASSDRGAGELFF

j_call: TRBJ1-3
d_call: NA
v_call: TRBV28
clone_size: NA
cdr3_nt: TGTGCCACAAGGACAGCAGCTGGAAACACCATATATTTT
cdr3_aa: CATRTAAGNTIYF

j_call: TRBJ1-2
d_call: TRBD1
v_call: TRBV5-1
clone_size: NA
cdr3_nt: TGCGCCAGCAGCTTACCGGGACAGGGAGAGGGCTACACCTTC
cdr3_aa: CASSLPGQGEGYTF

j_call: TRBJ2-3
d_call: NA
v_call: TRBV4-2
clone_size: NA
cdr3_nt: TGTGCCAGCAGCCAAGAGGGCGCTAGCAACACAGATACGCAGTATTTT
cdr3_aa: CASSQEGASNTDTQYF

j_call: TRBJ1-6
d_call: NA
v_call: TRBV6-5
clone_size: NA
cdr3_nt: TGTGCCAGCAGACAGGGATCTCCTAATTCACCCCTCCACTTT
cdr3_aa: CASRQGSPNSPLHF

j_call: TRBJ2-7
d_call: NA
v_call: TRBV28
clone_size: NA
cdr3_nt: TGTGCCAGCAGTTTGGTAGGCGAGCAGTACTTC
cdr3_aa: CASSLVGEQYF

j_call: TRBJ1-1
d_call: NA
v_call: TRBV18
clone_size: NA
cdr3_nt: TGTGCCAGCTCACCACTGACAGGTGGCACTGAAGCTTTCTTT
cdr3_aa: CASSPLTGGTEAFF

j_call: TRBJ2-2
d_call: NA
v_call: TRBV4-1
clone_size: NA
cdr3_nt: TGCGCCAGCAGCCAAGAAAACAGTCGAGCCGGGGAGCTGTTTTTT
cdr3_aa: CASSQENSRAGELFF

j_call: TRBJ2-1
d_call: NA
v_call: TRBV7-3
clone_size: NA
cdr3_nt: TGTGCCAGCAGCTCAGAGACCATGGGCTACAATGAGCAGTTCTTC
cdr3_aa: CASSSETMGYNEQFF

j_call: TRBJ1-1
d_call: TRBD1
v_call: TRBV5-4
clone_size: NA
cdr3_nt: TGTGCCAGCAGCAAAGGGCAGACGGGACAGTTGAACACTGAAGCTTTCTTT
cdr3_aa: CASSKGQTGQLNTEAFF

j_call: TRBJ1-5
d_call: TRBD1
v_call: TRBV19
clone_size: once
cdr3_nt: TGTGCCAGTAGTTCCATCAGGGGGAGCAATCAGCCCCAGCATTTT
cdr3_aa: CASSSIRGSNQPQHF

j_call: TRBJ2-5
d_call: NA
v_call: TRBV6-1
clone_size: NA
cdr3_nt: TGTGCCAGCAATGATTGGGGCGAGACCCAGTACTTC
cdr3_aa: CASNDWGETQYF

j_call: TRBJ1-2
d_call: NA
v_call: TRBV25-1
clone_size: NA
cdr3_nt: TGTGCCAGCAGTTCGAGCTATGGCTACACCTTC
cdr3_aa: CASSSSYGYTF

j_call: TRBJ2-7
d_call: NA
v_call: TRBV5-5
clone_size: NA
cdr3_nt: TGTGCCAGCAGCTCATCCGTGGCGGAATATTACGAGCAGTACTTC
cdr3_aa: CASSSSVAEYYEQYF

j_call: TRBJ2-1
d_call: NA
v_call: TRBV4-3
clone_size: NA
cdr3_nt: TGCGCCAGCAGCCAAGATTGGGGTAGCGAGCAGTTCTTC
cdr3_aa: CASSQDWGSEQFF

j_call: TRBJ2-1
d_call: NA
v_call: TRBV6-5
clone_size: NA
cdr3_nt: TGTGCCAGCAGTTACGTGGACAGCTCCTACAATGAGCAGTTCTTC
cdr3_aa: CASSYVDSSYNEQFF

j_call: TRBJ2-3
d_call: TRBD2
v_call: TRBV5-4
clone_size: NA
cdr3_nt: TGTGCCAGCAGCTTGGATCGCGGGAGGGCAGATACGCAGTATTTT
cdr3_aa: CASSLDRGRADTQYF

j_call: TRBJ2-3
d_call: NA
v_call: TRBV2
clone_size: NA
cdr3_nt: TGTGCCAGCAGAACCACAGATACGCAGTATTTT
cdr3_aa: CASRTTDTQYF

j_call: TRBJ1-5
d_call: TRBD1
v_call: TRBV28
clone_size: NA
cdr3_nt: TGTGCCAGCAGGGGACAGGGGGCCCGCTGGACCCAGCATTTT
cdr3_aa: CASRGQGARWTQHF

j_call: TRBJ2-1
d_call: NA
v_call: TRBV2
clone_size: NA
cdr3_nt: TGTGCCAGCAAGGGGGGCCGCTCCTACAATGAGCAGTTCTTC
cdr3_aa: CASKGGRSYNEQFF

j_call: TRBJ1-2
d_call: NA
v_call: TRBV9
clone_size: NA
cdr3_nt: TGTGCCAGCAGCACGACAGGTTATGGCTACACCTTC
cdr3_aa: CASSTTGYGYTF